Listed below are T cell receptor beta chains from one sample, sequenced in a study of T-cell reconstitution after alpha-beta-depleted transplantation in children. TCRdb called the PCR reads again in MiXCR, with one record for every CDR3 protein. The data show about 980,000 distinct CDR3 sequences, about 29% seen once. The sequencing here drew on PBMCs, mostly from graft donor cells, taken 360 days after TCRalphabeta/CD19-depleted stem cell transplant. Every receptor here comes from a boy under two years old who had a stem cell transplant for SCID, so the T cells may come from the graft donor. CDR3s include the opening cysteine and the closing phenylalanine or tryptophan.

TRBV12-3/TRBV12-4	CASSLLATGETQYF
TRBV2	CASRRTGWQYF
TRBV18	CASSPGIRGEQYF
TRBV7-2	CASRTVVAANEQFF
TRBV18	CASSPRFGLAGFYNEQFF
TRBV5-1	CASSLVGPNNGYTF
TRBV5-1	CASSLEAGAGNTEAFF
TRBV6-5	CASSYSLPSGANVLTF
TRBV7-6	CASSLGWVPYTGELFF
TRBV3-1	CASSQGGSSEQYF
TRBV4-1	CASSQDGGKTQYF
TRBV5-1	CASRTKGGGNYGYTF
TRBV18	CASSPPDRDYNEQFF
TRBV10-3	CASQWEVTYEQYF
TRBV15	CATRRQVANTGELFF
TRBV5-1	CASSWTGGSYEQYF
TRBV5-1	CASSLTSGGAWTEAFF
TRBV20-1	CSAFPSGANVLTF
TRBV4-3	CASSQASWTGYEQYF
TRBV25-1	CASRGQAHYGYTF
TRBV2	CASRTRETDTQYF
TRBV10-3	CAISPGQGGTYEQYF
TRBV7-9	CASGPETGANTEAFF
TRBV9	CASSVASRSSEQYF
TRBV3-1	CASSLAGAAAGNIQYF
TRBV10-3	CAIRSFGSGTPQSGANVLTF
TRBV20-1	CSAPRLAGNYF
TRBV2	CASMDRASNEVEMNTEAFF
TRBV20-1	CSASDREGPIPDLSSYNEQFF
TRBV11-2	CASSLEGAGLQRVDTQYF
TRBV3-1	CASSQDHGETQYF
TRBV10-3	CAISPQGRSNQPQHF
TRBV4-1	CASSQPGTPKQFF
TRBV7-3	CASSPSYSSYNEQFF
TRBV15	CATSRDKPGGSYGYTF
TRBV7-3	CASSSPGGRGTDTQYF
TRBV9	CASNSPGGRDTQYF
TRBV20-1	CSALTFSGGGTDTQYF
TRBV6-5	CASSYPQGSQETQYF
TRBV29-1	CSVAKLGTENIQYF
TRBV6-2/TRBV6-3	CASRNDALSPLHF
TRBV12-3/TRBV12-4	CASIRRGSYNEQFF
TRBV29-1	CSVDPSGYNEQFF
TRBV28	CATDGQPGTQYF
TRBV7-7	CASRRLGQQETQYF
TRBV6-5	CASIYRVNTEAFF
TRBV6-2/TRBV6-3	CASSYSLGAIYEQYF
TRBV20-1	CSARTMAGLNTEAFF
TRBV10-3	CATGLRAGNYGYTF
TRBV19	CATRDRENYGYTF
TRBV5-1	CASKSSGTGNTIYF
TRBV3-1	CASSQGTSGSLQETQYF
TRBV12-3/TRBV12-4	CASTAGQGAYEQYF
TRBV29-1	CSVRTGEGNQPQHF